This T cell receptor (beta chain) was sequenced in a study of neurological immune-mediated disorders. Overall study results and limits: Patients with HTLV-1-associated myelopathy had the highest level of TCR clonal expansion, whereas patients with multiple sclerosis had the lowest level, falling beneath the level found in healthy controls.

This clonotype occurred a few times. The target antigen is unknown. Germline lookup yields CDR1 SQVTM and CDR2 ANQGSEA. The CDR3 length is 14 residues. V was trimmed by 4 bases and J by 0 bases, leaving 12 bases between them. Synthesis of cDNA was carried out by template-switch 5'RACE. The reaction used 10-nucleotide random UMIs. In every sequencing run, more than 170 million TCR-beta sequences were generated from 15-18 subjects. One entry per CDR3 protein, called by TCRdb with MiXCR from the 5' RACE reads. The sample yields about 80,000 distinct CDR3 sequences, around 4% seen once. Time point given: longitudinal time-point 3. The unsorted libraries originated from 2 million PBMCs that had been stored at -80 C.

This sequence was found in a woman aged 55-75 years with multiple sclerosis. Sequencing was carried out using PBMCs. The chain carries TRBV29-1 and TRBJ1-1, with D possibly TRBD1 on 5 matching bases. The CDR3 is CSVGGVKLNTEAFF. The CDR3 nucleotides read TGCAGCGTTGGAGGGGTCAAATTGAACACTGAAGCTTTCTTT.